One and the same sample provided the 24 T cell receptor beta chains below, sequenced in a study of metastatic and nonmetastatic thyroid tumors. Treatment of any kind had been given to no patient before thyroid surgery. Using MiXCR, TCRdb re-called clones from the PCR reads. This sample has some 34,000 clones, with around 20% found just once. The sequenced sample was blood. These receptors all come from a female donor with papillary thyroid cancer or a benign thyroid nodule (not recorded which). Some clones in this sample may be carry-over from other donors' samples.

Ten or more counts support this clone. The rearrangement joins TRBV6-1 to TRBJ2-3, with 7 bases matching TRBD1. This CDR3 has 15 residues. With 6 bases clipped from V and 3 bases from J, the junction kept 9 bases outside the gene matches. From germline, CDR1 is MNHNS and CDR2 SASEGT. The CDR3 bases are TGTGCCAGCAGACGACAGGGTTTTGGTACAGATACGCAGTATTTT. It encodes CASRRQGFGTDTQYF.

This clone was observed a handful of times. Since a much larger clone is just one base distant, this may be a read error. The chain employs TRBV20-1 and TRBJ1-4, with D tentatively TRBD1 (6 bases). Germline-derived CDR1 and CDR2 are DFQATT and SNEGSKA (reference sequence). The length of the CDR3 is 13 residues. The CDR3 sequence is CGARGGVGEKLFF. In nucleotides, the CDR3 is TGCGGTGCTAGAGGGGGGGTAGGTGAAAAACTGTTTTTT.

This clone was counted a few times. This may stem from a read error, because a much larger clone lies one nucleotide away. The CDR3 sequence is CASSLERGGSQPQHF. DNA for the CDR3: TGTGCCAGCAGCTTAGAGCGGGGGGGCTCTCAGCCCCAGCATTTT. The rearrangement uses TRBV7-2 and TRBJ1-5, with D possibly being TRBD1 (6 bases). V lost 1 base to trimming and J lost 6 bases, with 13 bases between them. The CDR3 is 15 residues long. Germline CDR1 and CDR2: SGHTA and FQGNSA.

The chain links TRBV6-1 to TRBJ2-2; maybe TRBD1 (6 bases). Germline values: CDR1 MNHNS, CDR2 SASEGT. There are 13 residues in the CDR3. Trimming pared 6 bases from V and 4 bases from J, leaving 9 bases between. In nucleotides, the CDR3 is TGTGCCAGCAGGCCACAGGGCACCGGGGAGCTGTTTTTT. Translating gives CASRPQGTGELFF.

The table lists this clone with a few counts. The chain uses TRBV15 and TRBJ2-6; D might be TRBD2 (6 bases). CDR3 length equals 16 residues. The V end was cut by 0 bases, the J end by 3 bases, with 9 bases between. Germline V CDR1 and CDR2: LNHNV, YYDKDF (reference sequence). CDR3 sequence: CATSRDAGYGANVLTF. DNA of the CDR3: TGTGCCACCAGCAGAGATGCGGGGTATGGGGCCAACGTCCTGACTTTC.

This clone was counted at least ten times. The rearrangement links TRBV20-1 to TRBJ1-1; D might be TRBD1 (5 bases). V lost 6 bases and J 4 bases, leaving 21 bases between the germline ends. CDR3 size: 15 residues. Germline V gene lookup returns CDR1 DFQATT and CDR2 SNEGSKA (reference sequence). The CDR3 loop is CSATYGAPWGTEAFF. The DNA for the CDR3 is TGCAGTGCCACCTACGGGGCCCCCTGGGGCACTGAAGCTTTCTTT.

The V call is TRBV3-1, the J call TRBJ1-6; D uncertain. The germline CDR1 and CDR2 sequences are LGHDT and YNNKEL (reference sequence). Trimming shortened V by 1 base and J by 5 bases, and 6 bases separated the two germline ends. This CDR3 comprises 14 residues. The CDR3 loop reads CASSQGQNNSPLHF. The CDR3, as DNA: TGTGCCAGCAGCCAAGGCCAAAATAATTCACCCCTCCACTTT.

V is TRBV10-1 and J is TRBJ2-5; 9 bases agree with TRBD2. J was trimmed by 1 base and V by 3 bases; bases with no gene match: 3. Per the germline V gene, CDR1 is WNHNN and CDR2 is SYGVQD (reference sequence). The CDR3 length is 15 residues. CDR3 bases: TGCGCCAGCAGTGACCAGACTAGCGGCCAAGAGACCCAGTACTTC. Amino acid sequence: CASSDQTSGQETQYF.

This clone was seen more than once but under ten times. The chain has TRBV7-2 and TRBJ2-3, with D tentatively TRBD2 (6 bases). V was trimmed by 5 bases and J by 3 bases, leaving 15 bases between them. CDR3 length equals 15 residues. CDR1 SGHTA and CDR2 FQGNSA come from the germline V gene. The CDR3: CASSLRRERTDTQYF. CDR3 sequence (DNA): TGTGCCAGCAGCCTCAGGAGGGAACGAACAGATACGCAGTATTTT.

This clone was observed at least ten times. V is TRBV20-1 and J is TRBJ1-1; 7 bases align to TRBD1. V trimming: 6 bases; J trimming: 7 bases; junction bases outside the gene matches: 8. Per the germline V gene, CDR1 is DFQATT and CDR2 is SNEGSKA (reference sequence). CDR3 length equals 12 residues. This CDR3 is CSAPGGTGEAFF. The CDR3 region has the DNA TGCAGTGCCCCAGGGGGGACCGGTGAAGCTTTCTTT.

This chain connects TRBV30 to TRBJ2-2; possibly TRBD1 for D (5 bases). This CDR3 spans 16 amino acids. Germline lookup yields CDR1 GTSNPN and CDR2 SVGIG (reference sequence). Trimming removed 3 bases at V and 7 bases at J, with 21 bases between. The CDR3 reads CAWRPLDSGVGGELFF. The CDR3 DNA follows: TGTGCCTGGAGGCCCCTCGACAGTGGGGTGGGCGGGGAGCTGTTTTTT.

This clone was observed a handful of times. This is likely a read error, given that the CDR3 carries no conserved phenylalanine or tryptophan at its end. V gene TRBV6-2 or TRBV6-3 combines with J gene TRBJ2-7; no clear D gene. Per germline, CDR1 MNHEY and CDR2 SVGEGT. The CDR3 is made up of 11 amino acids. The CDR3 spells CASSPLYDQYS. For the CDR3, the DNA is TGTGCCAGCAGTCCTCTCTACGACCAGTACTCC.

This clone was observed many times. The chain is built from TRBV4-1 and TRBJ2-2, with 10 bases aligning to TRBD2. Germline CDR1 reads MGHRA; CDR2 reads YSYEKL. V lost 4 bases to trimming and J lost 5 bases; unmatched junction nucleotides: 4. This CDR3 contains 15 residues. CDR3 sequence: CASSPLSGRTGELFF. CDR3 nucleotides: TGCGCCAGCAGCCCCCTTAGCGGGAGGACCGGGGAGCTGTTTTTT.

This clone has a count of ten or more. The gene calls are TRBV20-1 and TRBJ2-3; 11 bases fit TRBD2. The V gene's germline CDR1 is DFQATT and CDR2 SNEGSKA (reference sequence). Losses at the gene ends were 3 bases for V and 4 bases for J; bases not matched to a gene: 6. The CDR3 contains 15 residues. CDR3 residues: CSARETSGSADTQYF. CDR3 sequence (DNA): TGCAGTGCTAGGGAAACTAGCGGGAGTGCAGATACGCAGTATTTT.

Points on this clone: The junction shows a germline mismatch at one end, possibly a read error. The chain is built from TRBV5-1 and TRBJ2-7; TRBD2 agrees at 7 bases. Germline values: CDR1 SGHRS, CDR2 YFSETQ. This CDR3 is built from 14 residues. CDR3 sequence: CASSVGLSTYGQYF. CDR3 bases: TGCGCCAGCAGCGTGGGACTATCGACCTACGGGCAGTACTTC.

The chain links TRBV6-1 to TRBJ2-7, with 14 nucleotides matching TRBD2. J was trimmed by 8 bases and V by 4 bases; bases with no gene match: 4. This CDR3 contains 14 residues. Germline V gene data show CDR1 as MNHNS and CDR2 as SASEGT. This CDR3 is CASSGGLAGVKQYF. Here the CDR3 DNA reads TGTGCCAGCAGTGGGGGACTAGCGGGAGTAAAGCAGTACTTC.

In its sample, this clone was seen many times. V is TRBV18 and J is TRBJ2-1, with D uncertain. Germline assignment: CDR1 KGHSH and CDR2 LQKENI. The CDR3 is made up of 11 amino acids. V shed 5 bases and J shed 10 bases, with 9 bases lying between them. The CDR3 region has the DNA TGTGCCAGCTCAACTTTATTGGAGCAGTTCTTC. Its protein product is CASSTLLEQFF.

This clone was recorded at least ten times. DNA for the CDR3: TGCAGTGCTAGAAGTGGGTTGGGGGATGCCCTCCAAGAGACCCAGTACTTC. Translated, it gives CSARSGLGDALQETQYF. V and J are TRBV20-1 and TRBJ2-5; D is perhaps TRBD1 or TRBD2 (5 bases each). The CDR3 has 17 residues. The ends were cut back, 2 bases at V and 1 base at J, with 20 bases in the middle. Germline V gives CDR1 DFQATT, CDR2 SNEGSKA (reference sequence).

V and J are TRBV20-1 and TRBJ1-2; the match to TRBD1 covers 7 bases. The length of the CDR3 is 13 residues. From germline, CDR1 is DFQATT and CDR2 SNEGSKA (reference sequence). With V trimmed by 4 bases and J by 6 bases, 8 bases remained unmatched. The CDR3 sequence: CSAIPDRVDGYTF. The CDR3 nucleotides are TGCAGTGCTATTCCCGACAGGGTGGATGGCTACACCTTC.

This clone occurred a few times. The rearrangement joins TRBV12-3 or TRBV12-4 to TRBJ2-7; D is uncertain. V shed 4 bases and J shed 6 bases, with 19 bases lying between them. CDR3 length: 15 residues. DNA for the CDR3: TGTGCCAGCAGTTCCCTAAGTTTGGAATTCGCCGAGCAGTACTTC. Translating it yields CASSSLSLEFAEQYF.

This clone was seen more than once but under ten times. CDR3 loop: CASSPWGCETQYF. CDR3 DNA sequence: TGTGCCAGTAGTCCCTGGGGGTGTGAGACCCAGTACTTC. The gene calls are TRBV19 and TRBJ2-5; TRBD1 or TRBD2 may be the D gene (5 bases each). V was shortened by 5 bases and J by 5 bases, with 12 bases between the two germline ends. The germline gives CDR1 LNHDA, CDR2 SQIVND (reference sequence). The CDR3 totals 13 residues. The entire variable domain, with the rest obtained from reference TRBV19 and TRBJ2-5, is as follows: DGGITQSPKYLFRKEGQNVTLSCEQNLNHDAMYWYRQDPGQGLRLIYYSQIVNDFQKGDIAEGYSVSREKKESFPLTVTSAQKNPTAFYLCASSPWGCETQYFGPGTRLLVL.

This clone was observed a few times. The rearrangement joins TRBV6-1 to TRBJ2-3; D remains unclear. This CDR3 comprises 14 residues. V lost 6 bases and J 3 bases, leaving 13 bases between the germline ends. CDR1 MNHNS and CDR2 SASEGT come from the germline V gene. The CDR3 is CASRPTGTTDTQYF. The CDR3 nucleotides are TGTGCCAGCAGACCTACCGGTACGACAGATACGCAGTATTTT.

V is TRBV3-1 and J is TRBJ2-7; no clear D. Trimming cost V 6 bases and J 2 bases, with 8 bases left between them. Germline CDR1 and CDR2: LGHDT and YNNKEL (reference sequence). The length of the CDR3 is 12 residues. CDR3 nucleotides: TGTGCCAGCAGTCGAAAGGCCTACGAGCAGTACTTC. The encoded protein is CASSRKAYEQYF.

This clone was found many times. The chain uses TRBV28 and TRBJ2-1, with 7 positions matching TRBD1. The CDR3 is 14 amino acids. V was pared by 3 bases and J by 7 bases, with 6 bases of the junction left unmatched. Germline V gene lookup returns CDR1 MDHEN and CDR2 SYDVKM. CDR3 sequence (DNA): TGTGCCAGCAGTTTTGAGGGACAGCGAAATGAGCAGTTCTTC. Amino acid sequence: CASSFEGQRNEQFF. Based on the CDR3 plus reference TRBV28 and TRBJ2-1, the full variable domain is DVKVTQSSRYLVKRTGEKVFLECVQDMDHENMFWYRQDPGLGLRLIYFSYDVKMKEKGDIPEGYSVSREKKERFSLILESASTNQTSMYLCASSFEGQRNEQFFGPGTRLTVL.